The clone carrying this T cell receptor beta chain was counted a few times. Its target is unknown. The sample originates from a study of T cell repertoires in cytomegalovirus infection. TCRdb reanalysed the reads using MiXCR and keeps one entry per CDR3 protein. In the table there are 300,000 to 450,000 distinct CDR3 sequences, 15% to 20% of which are singletons. The V gene's germline CDR1 is LGHNA and CDR2 YNFKEQ. V dropped 0 bases and J dropped 9 bases, with 15 bases sitting between them. The CDR3 has 16 residues. The study's findings and limits: Clonotypes of TCR beta that were HLA-C-restricted and CMV-specific dominated the ex vivo response.

The rearrangement links TRBV4-2 to TRBJ1-6; D is unresolved. The sequenced sample consisted of PBMCs. This TCR derives from a human donor in good health (CMV status not recorded). Some clones in this sample may be carry-over from other donors' samples. CDR3 in amino acids: CASSQDNILISSPLHF. As DNA, the CDR3 is TGTGCCAGCAGCCAAGATAATATCCTAATCAGTTCACCCCTCCACTTT.